This TCR beta chain comes out of a study of T cells in Graves' hyperthyroidism and ophthalmopathy. Study-level results: Among thyroid clonotypes expanded above 0.001, most also appeared in blood.

There are many counts of this clonotype. The antigen is unknown. The investigators amplified TCR beta CDR3 regions from RNA transcripts. Initially, a first-round RT-PCR of the TCR CDR3 employed the HTBI primer set. TCRdb reprocessed the multiplex PCR reads with MiXCR, giving one entry per CDR3 protein. The sample lists roughly 570,000 distinct CDR3 sequences; about 43% were seen once. The authors deemed Graves' hyperthyroidism stable absent ophthalmopathy progression within 18 months. The study based diagnoses on clinical symptoms, serum thyroxine and TRAb, thyroid ultrasound and orbital computed tomography. The CDR3 covers 13 residues. From germline, CDR1 is SEHNR and CDR2 FQNEAQ (reference sequence). V lost 5 bases, J lost 3 bases, and 11 bases lay in between.

This receptor was taken from a woman younger than 30 with Graves' hyperthyroidism. The sample consisted of peripheral blood or thyroid tissue (not recorded which). The rearrangement joins TRBV7-9 to TRBJ2-7; tentatively, D is TRBD1 (5 bases). DNA for the CDR3: TGTGCCAGCAGCCCAGACAGCTACTACGAGCAGTACTTC. It codes for CASSPDSYYEQYF.